Reported below is one T cell receptor (beta chain). These data originate in a study of control samples from healthy donors and cancer patients. Clones were sequenced by immunoSEQ multiplex PCR, and TCRdb holds only the in-frame ones, with some missing. The repertoire consists of about 140,000 clones, with around nine tenths occurring once and the leading ten covering about 1.7%. V lost 2 bases, J lost 5 bases, and 6 bases lay in between. Germline-derived CDR1 and CDR2 are MDHEN and SYDVKM. The CDR3 has 12 residues. This receptor was identified in a man younger than 35 in good health. The V call is TRBV28, the J call TRBJ1-1; D is undetermined. Sequencing used blood. CDR3 protein: CASSLGETEAFF. The CDR3 DNA follows: TGTGCCAGCAGTTTAGGCGAAACTGAAGCTTTCTTT.